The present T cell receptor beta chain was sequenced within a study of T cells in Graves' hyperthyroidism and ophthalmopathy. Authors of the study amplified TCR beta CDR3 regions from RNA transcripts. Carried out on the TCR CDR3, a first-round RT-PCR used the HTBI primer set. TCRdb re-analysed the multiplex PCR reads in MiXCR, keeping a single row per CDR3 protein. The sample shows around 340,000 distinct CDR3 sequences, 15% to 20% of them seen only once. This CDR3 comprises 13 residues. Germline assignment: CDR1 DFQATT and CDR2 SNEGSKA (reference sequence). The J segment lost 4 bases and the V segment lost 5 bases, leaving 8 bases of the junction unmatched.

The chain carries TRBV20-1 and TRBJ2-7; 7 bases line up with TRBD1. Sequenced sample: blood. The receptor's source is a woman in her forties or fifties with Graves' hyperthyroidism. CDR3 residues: CSAFRDSLYEQYF. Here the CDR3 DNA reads TGCAGTGCTTTCCGGGACAGCTTATACGAGCAGTACTTC.